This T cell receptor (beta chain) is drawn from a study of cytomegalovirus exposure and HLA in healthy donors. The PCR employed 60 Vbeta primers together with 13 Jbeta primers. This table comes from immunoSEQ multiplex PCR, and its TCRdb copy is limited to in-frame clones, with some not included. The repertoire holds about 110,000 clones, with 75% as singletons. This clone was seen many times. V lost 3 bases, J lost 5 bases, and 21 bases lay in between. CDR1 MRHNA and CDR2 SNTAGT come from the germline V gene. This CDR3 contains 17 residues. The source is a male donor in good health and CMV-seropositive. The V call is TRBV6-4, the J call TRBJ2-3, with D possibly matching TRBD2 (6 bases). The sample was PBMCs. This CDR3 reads CASSESAGGEGRDTQYF. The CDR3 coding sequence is TGTGCCAGCAGTGAGTCTGCTGGCGGGGAAGGTAGAGATACGCAGTATTTT.